The TCR beta chain under discussion was sequenced for a study of blood T cells in healthy people across ages. The study, taken as a whole, reports: Both naive CD4+ cell counts and diversity were greater in long-lived donors than in aged donors. The study could not conclusively compare naive and antigen-experienced cells, given its unsorted PBMCs.

Through a sample-barcoded 5' primer and a J-beta primer mix, a second PCR was run for about 7 to 12 cycles. A template-switch adaptor that had 12 random nucleotides put a tag on each cDNA molecule. TCRdb processed the 5' RACE reads anew with MiXCR; each CDR3 protein has one entry. The sample lists hundreds of thousands of distinct CDR3 sequences; around 45% were seen once. Each donor was a healthy Caucasian individual from Russia, aged about 6 to 95. The CDR3 length is 15 residues. V dropped 3 bases and J dropped 7; count of bases not matched to a gene: 14. Germline V gene sequence: CDR1 DFQATT, CDR2 SNEGSKA (reference sequence). As to this clonotype: The antigen remains undetermined.

Sequenced: blood. The sequence derives from a man in his sixties in good health. The chain uses TRBV20-1 and TRBJ1-2, with 7 bases that match TRBD1. CDR3: CSARGEDVAGGGYTF. CDR3 bases: TGCAGTGCTAGGGGGGAGGACGTCGCAGGGGGTGGCTACACCTTC.